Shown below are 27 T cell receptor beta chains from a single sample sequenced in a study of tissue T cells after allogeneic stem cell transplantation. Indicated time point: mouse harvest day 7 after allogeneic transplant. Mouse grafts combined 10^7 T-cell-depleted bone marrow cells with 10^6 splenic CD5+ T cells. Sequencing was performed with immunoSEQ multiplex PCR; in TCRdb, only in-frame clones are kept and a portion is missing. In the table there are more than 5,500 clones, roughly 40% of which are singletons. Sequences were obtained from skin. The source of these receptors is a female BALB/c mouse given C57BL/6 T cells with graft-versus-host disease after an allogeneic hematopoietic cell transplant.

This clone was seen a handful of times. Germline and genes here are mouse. The part of the CDR3 DNA that was read is TGCTCCAGCAGTCCGGGACAGCATGCTGAGCAGTTC. It encodes CSSSPGQHAEQF. The CDR3 in full is CSSSPGQHAEQFF. The rearrangement uses TRBV23 and TRBJ2-1; the table's D call, TRBD1, was not checked against the DNA. The CDR3 goes on 1 residue after the read ends, and that part is filled in from the germline J gene. The CDR3 extends over 13 amino acids. CDR1 is KGHTA, CDR2 FQNQQP, per germline. Combining the CDR3 with reference TRBV23 and TRBJ2-1 gives the whole variable domain DAAVTQKPRYLIKMKGQEAEMKCIPEKGHTAVFWYQQKQSKELKFLIYFQNQQPLDQIDMVKERFSAVCPSSSLCSLGIRTCEAEDSALYLCSSSPGQHAEQFFGPGTRLTVL.

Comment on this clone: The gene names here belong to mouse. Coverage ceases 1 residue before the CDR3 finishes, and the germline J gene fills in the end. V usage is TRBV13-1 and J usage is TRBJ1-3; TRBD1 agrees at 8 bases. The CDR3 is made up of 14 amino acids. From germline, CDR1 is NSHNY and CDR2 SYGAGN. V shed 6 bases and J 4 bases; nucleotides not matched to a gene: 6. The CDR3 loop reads CASKPGQAGNTLYF. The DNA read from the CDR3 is TGTGCCAGCAAGCCGGGACAGGCGGGAAATACGCTCTAT.

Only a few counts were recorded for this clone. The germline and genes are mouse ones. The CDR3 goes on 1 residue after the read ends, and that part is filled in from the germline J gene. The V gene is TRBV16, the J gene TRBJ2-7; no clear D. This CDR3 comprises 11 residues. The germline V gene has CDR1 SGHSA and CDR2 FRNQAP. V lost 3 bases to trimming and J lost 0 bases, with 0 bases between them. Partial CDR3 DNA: TGTGCAAGCAGCTTCTCCTATGAACAGTAC. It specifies CASSFSYEQY. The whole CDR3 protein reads CASSFSYEQYF.

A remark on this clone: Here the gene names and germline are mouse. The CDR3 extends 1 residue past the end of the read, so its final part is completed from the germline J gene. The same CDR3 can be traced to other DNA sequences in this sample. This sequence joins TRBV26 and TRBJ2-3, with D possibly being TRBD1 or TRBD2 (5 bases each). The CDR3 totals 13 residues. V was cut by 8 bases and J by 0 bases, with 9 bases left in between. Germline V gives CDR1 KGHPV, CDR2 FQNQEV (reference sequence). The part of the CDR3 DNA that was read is TGTGCCAGCTCCCGGGACAGTGCAGAAACGCTGTAT. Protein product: CASSRDSAETLY. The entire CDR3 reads CASSRDSAETLYF.

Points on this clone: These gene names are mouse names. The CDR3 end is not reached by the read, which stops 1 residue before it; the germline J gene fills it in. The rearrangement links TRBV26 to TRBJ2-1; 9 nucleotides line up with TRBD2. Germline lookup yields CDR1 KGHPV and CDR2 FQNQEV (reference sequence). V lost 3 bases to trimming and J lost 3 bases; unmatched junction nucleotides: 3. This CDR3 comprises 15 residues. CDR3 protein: CASSLRWGGYAEQFF. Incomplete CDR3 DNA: TGTGCCAGCAGTCTACGCTGGGGGGGCTATGCTGAGCAGTTC.

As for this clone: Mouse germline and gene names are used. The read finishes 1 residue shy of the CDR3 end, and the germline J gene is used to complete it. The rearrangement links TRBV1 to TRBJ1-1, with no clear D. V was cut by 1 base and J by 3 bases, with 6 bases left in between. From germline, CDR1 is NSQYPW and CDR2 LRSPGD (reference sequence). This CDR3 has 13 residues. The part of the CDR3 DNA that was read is TGCACCTGCAGTGCAGGGCGGGACACAGAAGTCTTC. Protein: CTCSAGRDTEVF. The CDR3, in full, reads CTCSAGRDTEVFF.

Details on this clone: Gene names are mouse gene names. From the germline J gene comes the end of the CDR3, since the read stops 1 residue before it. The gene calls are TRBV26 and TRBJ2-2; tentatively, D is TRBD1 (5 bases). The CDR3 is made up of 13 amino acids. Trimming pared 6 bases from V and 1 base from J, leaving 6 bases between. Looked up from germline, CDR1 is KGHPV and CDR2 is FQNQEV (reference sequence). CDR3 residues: CASRDKNTGQLYF. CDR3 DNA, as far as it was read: TGTGCCAGCAGGGACAAAAACACCGGGCAGCTCTAC.

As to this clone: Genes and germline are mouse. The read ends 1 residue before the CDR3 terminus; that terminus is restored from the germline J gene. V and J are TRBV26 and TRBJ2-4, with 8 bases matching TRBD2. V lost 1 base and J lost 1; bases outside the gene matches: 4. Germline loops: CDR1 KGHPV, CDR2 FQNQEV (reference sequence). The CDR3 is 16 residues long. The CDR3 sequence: CASSLWGGRGQNTLYF. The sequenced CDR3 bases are TGTGCCAGCAGTCTGTGGGGGGGGCGAGGTCAAAACACCTTGTAC.

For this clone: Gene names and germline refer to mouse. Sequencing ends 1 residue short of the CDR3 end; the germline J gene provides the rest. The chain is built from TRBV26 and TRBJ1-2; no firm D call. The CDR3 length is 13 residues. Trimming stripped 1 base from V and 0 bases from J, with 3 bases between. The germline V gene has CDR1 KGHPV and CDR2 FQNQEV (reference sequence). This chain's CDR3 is CASSLYANSDYTF. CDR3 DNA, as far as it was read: TGTGCCAGCAGTCTGTACGCAAACTCCGACTACACC.

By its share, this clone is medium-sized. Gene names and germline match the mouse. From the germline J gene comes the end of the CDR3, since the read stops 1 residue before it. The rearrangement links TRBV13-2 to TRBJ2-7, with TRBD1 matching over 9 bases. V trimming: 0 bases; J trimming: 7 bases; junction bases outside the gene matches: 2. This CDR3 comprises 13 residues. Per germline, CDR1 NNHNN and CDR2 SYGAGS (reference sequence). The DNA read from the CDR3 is TGTGCCAGCGGTGATGGGACAGGGGTGGAACAGTAC. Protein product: CASGDGTGVEQY. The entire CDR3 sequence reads CASGDGTGVEQYF.

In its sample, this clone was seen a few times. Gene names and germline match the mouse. The CDR3 DNA, read in part, is TGTGCCAGCAGCTTACTGGGGGCCTCCTATGAACAGTAC. It specifies CASSLLGASYEQY. The whole CDR3 protein reads CASSLLGASYEQYF. The chain is built from TRBV3 and TRBJ2-7; D might be TRBD2 (7 bases). The read halts 1 residue ahead of the CDR3 end, with the missing end drawn from the germline J gene. The ends were cut back, 2 bases at V and 0 bases at J, with 8 bases in the middle. The CDR3 covers 14 residues. The germline CDR1 and CDR2 sequences are SNHLY and FYNGKV (reference sequence).

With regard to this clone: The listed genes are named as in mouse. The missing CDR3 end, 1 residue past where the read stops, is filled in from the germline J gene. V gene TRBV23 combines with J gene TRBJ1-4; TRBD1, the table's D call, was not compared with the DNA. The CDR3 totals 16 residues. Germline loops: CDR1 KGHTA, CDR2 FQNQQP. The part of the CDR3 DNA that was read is TGCTCCAGCAGTCAATCGAGGACAGGGCCCAACGAAAGATTATTT. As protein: CSSSQSRTGPNERLF. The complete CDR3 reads CSSSQSRTGPNERLFF.

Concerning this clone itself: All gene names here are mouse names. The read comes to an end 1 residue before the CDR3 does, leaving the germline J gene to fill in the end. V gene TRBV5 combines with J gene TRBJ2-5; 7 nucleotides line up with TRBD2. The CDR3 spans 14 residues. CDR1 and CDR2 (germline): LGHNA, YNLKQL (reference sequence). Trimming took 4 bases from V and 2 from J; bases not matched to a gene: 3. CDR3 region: CASSPDWVQDTQYF. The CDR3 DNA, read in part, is TGTGCCAGCAGCCCCGACTGGGTCCAAGACACCCAGTAC.

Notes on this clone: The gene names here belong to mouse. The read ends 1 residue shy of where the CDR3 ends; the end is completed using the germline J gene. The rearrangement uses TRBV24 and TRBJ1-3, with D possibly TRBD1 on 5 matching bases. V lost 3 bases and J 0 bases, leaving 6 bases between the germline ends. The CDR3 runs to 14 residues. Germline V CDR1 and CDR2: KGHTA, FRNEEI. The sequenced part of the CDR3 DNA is TGTGCCAGCAGTCTCGACAGTTCTGGAAATACGCTCTAT. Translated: CASSLDSSGNTLY. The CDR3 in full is CASSLDSSGNTLYF.

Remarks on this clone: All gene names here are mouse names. CDR3 protein: CASSLWGEDTQYF. Incomplete CDR3 DNA: TGTGCCAGCTCTCTCTGGGGGGAAGACACCCAGTAC. V gene TRBV12-2 combines with J gene TRBJ2-5; TRBD2 agrees at 7 bases. The CDR3 end is not reached by the read, which stops 1 residue before it; the germline J gene fills it in. V dropped 0 bases and J dropped 4; count of bases not matched to a gene: 0. The V gene's germline CDR1 is SGHLS and CDR2 HYDKME. CDR3 length: 13 amino acids.

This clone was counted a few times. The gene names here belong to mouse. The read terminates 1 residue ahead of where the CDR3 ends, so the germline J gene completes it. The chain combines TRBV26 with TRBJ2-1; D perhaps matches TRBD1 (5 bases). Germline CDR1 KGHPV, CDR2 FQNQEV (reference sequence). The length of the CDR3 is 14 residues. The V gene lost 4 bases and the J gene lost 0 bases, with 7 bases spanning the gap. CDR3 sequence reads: CASSPDINYAEQFF. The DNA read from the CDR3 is TGTGCCAGCAGTCCGGACATTAACTATGCTGAGCAGTTC.

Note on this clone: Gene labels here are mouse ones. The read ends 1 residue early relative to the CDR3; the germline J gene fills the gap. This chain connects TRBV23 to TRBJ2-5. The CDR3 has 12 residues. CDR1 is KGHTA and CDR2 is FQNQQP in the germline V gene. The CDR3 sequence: CSSSQSKDTQYF. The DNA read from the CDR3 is TGCTCCAGCAGTCAATCGAAAGACACCCAGTAC.

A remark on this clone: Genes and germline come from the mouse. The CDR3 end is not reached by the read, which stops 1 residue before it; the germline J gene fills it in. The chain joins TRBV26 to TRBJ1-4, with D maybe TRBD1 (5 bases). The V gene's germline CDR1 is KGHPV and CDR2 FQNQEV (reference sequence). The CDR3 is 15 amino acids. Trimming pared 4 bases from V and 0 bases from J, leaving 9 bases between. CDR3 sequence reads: CASSPRQLSNERLFF. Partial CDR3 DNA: TGTGCCAGCAGTCCCCGACAGCTTTCCAACGAAAGATTATTT.

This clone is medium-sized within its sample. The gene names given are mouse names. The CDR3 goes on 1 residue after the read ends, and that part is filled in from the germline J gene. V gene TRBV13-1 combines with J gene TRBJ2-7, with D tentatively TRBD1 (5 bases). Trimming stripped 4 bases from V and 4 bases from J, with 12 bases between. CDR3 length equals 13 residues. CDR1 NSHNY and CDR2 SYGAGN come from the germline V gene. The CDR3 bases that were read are TGTGCCAGCAGTTCCAAGGACACTTATGAACAGTAC. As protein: CASSSKDTYEQY. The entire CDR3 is CASSSKDTYEQYF.

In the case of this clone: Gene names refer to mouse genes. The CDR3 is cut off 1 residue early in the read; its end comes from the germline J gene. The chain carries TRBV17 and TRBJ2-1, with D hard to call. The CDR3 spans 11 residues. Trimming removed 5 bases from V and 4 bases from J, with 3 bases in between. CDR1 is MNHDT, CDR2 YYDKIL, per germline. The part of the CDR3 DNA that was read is TGTGCTAGCAGTCTTTATGCTGAGCAGTTC. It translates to CASSLYAEQF. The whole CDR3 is CASSLYAEQFF.

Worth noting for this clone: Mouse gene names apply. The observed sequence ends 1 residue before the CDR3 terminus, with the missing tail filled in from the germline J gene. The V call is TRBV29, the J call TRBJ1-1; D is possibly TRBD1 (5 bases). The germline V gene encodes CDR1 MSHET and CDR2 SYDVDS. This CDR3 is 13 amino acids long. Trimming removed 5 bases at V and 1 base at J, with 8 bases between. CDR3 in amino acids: CASSPGQNTEVFF. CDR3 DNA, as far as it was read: TGTGCTAGCAGTCCCGGACAAAACACAGAAGTCTTC.

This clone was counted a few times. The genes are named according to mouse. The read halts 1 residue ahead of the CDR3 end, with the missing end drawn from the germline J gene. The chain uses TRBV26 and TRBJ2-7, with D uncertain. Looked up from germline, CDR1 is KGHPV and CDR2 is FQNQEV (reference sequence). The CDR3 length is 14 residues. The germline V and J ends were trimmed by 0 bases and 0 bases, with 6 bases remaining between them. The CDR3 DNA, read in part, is TGTGCCAGCAGTCTGTCAGGGAGCTCCTATGAACAGTAC. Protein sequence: CASSLSGSSYEQY. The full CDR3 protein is CASSLSGSSYEQYF.

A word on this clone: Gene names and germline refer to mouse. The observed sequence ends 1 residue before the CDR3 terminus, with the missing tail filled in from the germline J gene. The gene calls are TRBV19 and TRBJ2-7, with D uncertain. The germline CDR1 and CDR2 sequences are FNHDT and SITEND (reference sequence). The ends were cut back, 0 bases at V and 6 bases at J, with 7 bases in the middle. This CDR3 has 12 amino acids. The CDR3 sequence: CASSIEGGEQYF. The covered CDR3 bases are TGTGCCAGCAGTATAGAGGGTGGTGAACAGTAC.

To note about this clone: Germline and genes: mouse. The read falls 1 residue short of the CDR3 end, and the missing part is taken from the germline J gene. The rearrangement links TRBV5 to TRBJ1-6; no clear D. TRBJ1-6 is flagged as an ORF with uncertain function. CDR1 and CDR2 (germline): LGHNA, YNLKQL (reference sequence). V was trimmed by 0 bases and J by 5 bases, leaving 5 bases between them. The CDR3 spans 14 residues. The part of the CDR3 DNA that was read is TGTGCCAGCAGCCAAGATGTAGATAATTCGCCCCTCTAC. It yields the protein CASSQDVDNSPLY. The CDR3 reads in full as CASSQDVDNSPLYF.

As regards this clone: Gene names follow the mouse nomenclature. CDR3 DNA, as far as it was read: TGTGCCAGCGGACACCAATCCTATGAACAGTAC. Translating gives CASGHQSYEQY. The full CDR3 protein reads CASGHQSYEQYF. The chain couples TRBV26 to TRBJ2-7; perhaps TRBD1 as D (5 bases). Read data end 1 residue before the CDR3 end; the end is taken from the germline J gene. V dropped 8 bases and J dropped 1 base, with 9 bases sitting between them. The CDR3 runs to 12 residues. The germline CDR1 and CDR2 sequences are KGHPV and FQNQEV (reference sequence).

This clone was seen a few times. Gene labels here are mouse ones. The CDR3 loop is CASSPGGANTGQLYF. CDR3 bases read: TGTGCTAGCAGCCCTGGGGGGGCAAACACCGGGCAGCTCTAC. The chain couples TRBV17 to TRBJ2-2, with TRBD2 matching over 9 bases. The CDR3 extends 1 residue past the end of the read, so its final part is completed from the germline J gene. Germline V CDR1 and CDR2: MNHDT, YYDKIL. Trimming took 6 bases from V and 0 from J; bases not matched to a gene: 2. The CDR3 sequence is 15 residues long.

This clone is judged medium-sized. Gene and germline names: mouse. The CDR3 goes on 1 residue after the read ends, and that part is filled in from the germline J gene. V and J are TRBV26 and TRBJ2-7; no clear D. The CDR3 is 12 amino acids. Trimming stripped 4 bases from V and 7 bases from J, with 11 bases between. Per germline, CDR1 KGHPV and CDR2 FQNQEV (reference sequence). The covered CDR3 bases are TGTGCCAGCAGTCGCGGGGAAGGGGAACAGTAC. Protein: CASSRGEGEQY. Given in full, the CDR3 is CASSRGEGEQYF.